One and the same sample provided the 19 T cell receptor beta chains below, sequenced in a study of blood T cell repertoires in COVID-19. The assay was immunoSEQ multiplex PCR, and TCRdb's table has in-frame clones only and misses some. The repertoire holds some 71,000 clones, with 84% as singletons. Material: peripheral blood. The receptors originated from a man aged 50-60 years with COVID-19, enrolled during active disease.

This chain connects TRBV7-8 to TRBJ1-1; D uncertain. The germline V gene has CDR1 SGHVS and CDR2 FQNEAQ. There are 13 residues in the CDR3. V lost 5 bases and J 0 bases, leaving 7 bases between the germline ends. In DNA form, the CDR3 reads TGTGCCAGCAGCCCCCCATTGAACACTGAAGCTTTCTTT. It is translated as CASSPPLNTEAFF. Combining the CDR3 with reference TRBV7-8 and TRBJ1-1 gives the whole variable domain GAGVSQSPRYKVAKRGQDVALRCDPISGHVSLFWYQQALGQGPEFLTYFQNEAQLDKSGLPSDRFFAERPEGSVSTLKIQRTQQEDSAVYLCASSPPLNTEAFFGQGTRLTVV.

The chain recombines TRBV27 with TRBJ2-3; 9 bases fit TRBD2. Germline V gene lookup returns CDR1 MNHEY and CDR2 SMNVEV (reference sequence). V trimming: 5 bases; J trimming: 8 bases; junction bases outside the gene matches: 2. The CDR3 covers 12 residues. CDR3 loop: CASSPRGGTQYF. The CDR3 DNA follows: TGTGCCAGCAGTCCGCGGGGGGGTACGCAGTATTTT.

The CDR3: CASSVGPGSDTQYF. The DNA for the CDR3 is TGTGCCAGCAGCGTAGGTCCAGGGTCAGATACGCAGTATTTT. The V gene is TRBV9, the J gene TRBJ2-3; D possibly corresponds to TRBD1 (5 bases). CDR1 and CDR2 (germline): SGDLS, YYNGEE. CDR3 size: 14 residues. Trimming removed 0 bases from V and 4 bases from J, with 9 bases in between.

The V call is TRBV11-3, the J call TRBJ2-5; possibly TRBD2 for D (5 bases). V lost 3 bases, J lost 7 bases, and 12 bases lay in between. The CDR3 totals 13 residues. Germline values: CDR1 SGHNT, CDR2 YENEEA. The CDR3 sequence is CASSFMGVGTQYF. In nucleotides, the CDR3 is TGTGCCAGCAGCTTTATGGGAGTAGGGACCCAGTACTTC.

The chain is built from TRBV28 and TRBJ1-2; D remains unclear. With 11 bases removed from V and 4 bases from J, the gap between germline ends came to 17 bases. The CDR3 contains 13 residues. Germline CDR1 and CDR2: MDHEN and SYDVKM. As DNA, the CDR3 is TGTGCCTCTATCCGGAGGGCATCCTATGGCTACACCTTC. Translated, it gives CASIRRASYGYTF.

V is TRBV5-1 and J is TRBJ2-5; perhaps TRBD1 as D (5 bases). Germline V gives CDR1 SGHRS, CDR2 YFSETQ. The ends were cut back, 3 bases at V and 1 base at J, with 10 bases in the middle. The CDR3 spans 14 residues. CDR3 sequence reads: CASSSRQRQETQYF. In nucleotides, the CDR3 is TGCGCCAGCAGCTCAAGACAGCGCCAAGAGACCCAGTACTTC. Complete variable domain (other parts from reference TRBV5-1 and TRBJ2-5): KAGVTQTPRYLIKTRGQQVTLSCSPISGHRSVSWYQQTPGQGLQFLFEYFSETQRNKGNFPGRFSGRQFSNSRSEMNVSTLELGDSALYLCASSSRQRQETQYFGPGTRLLVL.

The chain recombines TRBV9 with TRBJ2-7, with TRBD2 matching over 9 bases. The CDR3 loop spans 16 amino acids. Germline CDR1 reads SGDLS; CDR2 reads YYNGEE. V gave up 0 bases and J gave up 5 bases; unmatched junction bases: 9. CDR3 nucleotide sequence: TGTGCCAGCAGCGTAGCACACGGCGGGGGGGCCGACGAGCAGTACTTC. Its translation is CASSVAHGGGADEQYF. Filled out from reference TRBV9 and TRBJ2-7, the complete variable domain reads DSGVTQTPKHLITATGQRVTLRCSPRSGDLSVYWYQQSLDQGLQFLIQYYNGEERAKGNILERFSAQQFPDLHSELNLSSLELGDSALYFCASSVAHGGGADEQYFGPGTRLTVT.

This clone was detected once. The chain carries TRBV21-1 and TRBJ2-3; TRBD2 is taken as the D call from the table, unchecked against the DNA. TRBV21-1 is marked as a pseudogene. The CDR3 is 15 amino acids. The CDR3 coding sequence is TGTGCCAGCAGCCAAGCGGGGGGGCGGACAGATACGCAGTATTTT. This gives the protein CASSQAGGRTDTQYF.

CDR3 in amino acids: CASRGLSGGATDTQYF. The CDR3 coding sequence is TGTGCCAGCAGGGGGTTGAGCGGGGGAGCCACAGATACGCAGTATTTT. This chain links TRBV7-6 with TRBJ2-3; 8 bases map to TRBD2. The CDR3 runs 16 residues. V gave up 6 bases and J gave up 2 bases; unmatched junction bases: 10. Per the germline V gene, CDR1 is SGHVS and CDR2 is FNYEAQ.

The chain is built from TRBV3-1 (or the pseudogene TRBV3-2) and TRBJ2-5, with TRBD1 identical over 7 bases. CDR3 size: 16 residues. Germline CDR1 is LGHDT and CDR2 is YNNKEL (reference sequence). J gave up 0 bases and V 0 bases, and 4 bases lay outside the gene matches. The CDR3 DNA reads TGTGCCAGCAGCCAAGAGGTGACAGGGAACCAAGAGACCCAGTACTTC. Translation: CASSQEVTGNQETQYF.

In this sample, this clone turned up once. The chain combines TRBV13 with TRBJ2-3, with 9 bases matching TRBD2. The V gene end was trimmed by 5 bases and the J gene end by 5 bases; junction bases not matched to a gene: 11. The CDR3 sequence is 16 residues long. Germline loops: CDR1 PRHDT, CDR2 FYEKMQ (reference sequence). The CDR3: CASSPRASGEGDTQYF. The CDR3 nucleotides read TGTGCCAGCAGCCCCCGGGCTAGCGGGGAAGGAGATACGCAGTATTTT.

V gene TRBV13 combines with J gene TRBJ1-3, with a weak D call TRBD1 (5 bases). There are 18 residues in the CDR3. In germline, CDR1 is PRHDT, CDR2 FYEKMQ (reference sequence). V was pared by 1 base and J by 0 bases, with 16 bases between. CDR3 sequence (DNA): TGTGCCAGCAGCTTAGAGGGACTTCATCCCCTCTCTGGAAACACCATATATTTT. Its protein product is CASSLEGLHPLSGNTIYF.

This rearrangement joins TRBV18 to TRBJ2-5, with 9 bases aligning to TRBD2. The CDR3 length is 19 residues. V was pared by 2 bases and J by 5 bases, with 18 bases of the junction left unmatched. Germline loops: CDR1 KGHSH, CDR2 LQKENI. The CDR3 nucleotides read TGTGCCAGCTCACCAAGGAAATTAAGACTAGCGGCCCGGGGGGAGACCCAGTACTTC. Its protein product is CASSPRKLRLAARGETQYF.

The chain couples TRBV14 to TRBJ1-1; a possible D gene is TRBD1 (6 bases). The CDR3 spans 14 residues. The germline V gene encodes CDR1 SGHDN and CDR2 FVKESK. Trimming stripped 4 bases from V and 1 base from J, with 10 bases between. The CDR3: CASSPLQGNTEAFF. The CDR3 nucleotides read TGTGCCAGCAGCCCGTTACAGGGGAACACTGAAGCTTTCTTT.

This chain joins TRBV9 and TRBJ2-3; D unclear. Trimming pared 3 bases from V and 0 bases from J, leaving 11 bases between. The CDR3 runs 15 residues. The germline V gene has CDR1 SGDLS and CDR2 YYNGEE. The CDR3 DNA is TGTGCCAGCAGCGCAGCCCTACTAAGCACAGATACGCAGTATTTT. This sequence encodes CASSAALLSTDTQYF.

The chain's CDR3 is CASSDTSGGDEETQYF. The CDR3 DNA reads as TGTGCCAGCAGCGATACTAGCGGGGGAGACGAGGAGACCCAGTACTTC. This chain links TRBV28 with TRBJ2-5; 11 bases align to TRBD2. The CDR3 totals 16 residues. V lost 6 bases and J lost 5; bases outside the gene matches: 11. Germline CDR1 MDHEN, CDR2 SYDVKM.

This clone appeared a single time. The chain combines TRBV5-1 with TRBJ2-5, with D uncertain. Germline CDR1 and CDR2: SGHRS and YFSETQ. The CDR3 spans 13 residues. V was pared by 2 bases and J by 4 bases, with 9 bases between. Here the CDR3 DNA reads TGCGCCAGCAGCTTTCCCGAAGCAGAGACCCAGTACTTC. This translates into CASSFPEAETQYF.

This chain uses TRBV2 with TRBJ1-6, with a weak D call TRBD1 (6 bases). Trimming removed 4 bases from V and 6 bases from J, with 10 bases in between. The germline V gene encodes CDR1 SNHLY and CDR2 FYNNEI. This CDR3 is built from 14 residues. CDR3 coding DNA: TGTGCCAGCAGTGTTACACAGGGTAATTCACCCCTCCACTTT. It encodes CASSVTQGNSPLHF.

This rearrangement joins TRBV30 to TRBJ1-3, with unresolved D. CDR1 and CDR2 (germline): GTSNPN, SVGIG (reference sequence). This CDR3 region has 13 residues. Trimming stripped 4 bases from V and 4 bases from J, with 11 bases between. DNA for the CDR3: TGTGCCTGGACCACAGCGGGGGGAAACACCATATATTTT. This sequence encodes CAWTTAGGNTIYF.